This T cell receptor (beta chain) stems from a study of technical replicates of blood from a few donors. TCRdb keeps only in-frame clones here, not all; method: immunoSEQ multiplex PCR. Of 75,000 to 95,000 clones listed, approximately 90% were seen once; the top ten hold 0.27%. Sequencing input: T cells isolated from PBMCs. The sequence derives from a human donor in good health.

DNA of the CDR3: TGCAGCGTTATAGGTTGGAGGGGTGACATGACGGCCCCTAATGAGCAGTTCTTC. It specifies CSVIGWRGDMTAPNEQFF. The chain combines TRBV29-1 with TRBJ2-1; a weak D match, TRBD2 (6 bases). Trimming left V 5 bases short and J 7 bases short, with 30 bases between. The CDR3 contains 18 residues. Germline-derived CDR1 and CDR2 are SQVTM and ANQGSEA.